Sequencing of this T cell receptor beta chain was carried out in a study of shared T cell receptors in the human thymus (TCRdb year 2021). For the study in its entirety: The study examined how the human thymus generates shared, self-reactive T-cell receptor alpha chains.

V is pared back by 0 bases and J by 4 bases, with 15 bases lying between the germline termini. Inclusive of the bounding cysteine and phenylalanine, the CDR3 is 16 residues long. The read is trimmed to its CDR3 DNA, 48 bases read in frame from base 1. The germline V gene supplies CDR1 MNHEY and CDR2 SVGAGI. With respect to this clone: The antigen it binds to is not known. Base qualities are missing; no much larger clone stands one base away.

The method behind the library was the immunoSEQ multiplex PCR assay. The table was pulled from immuneACCESS by TCRdb, which kept in-frame rearrangements only. Such tables lose some clones; where checked, under half of the loss comes from unresolved V genes, and the rest has no known cause. For this sample the table gives about 610,000 clones, of which approximately 90% were detected only once. The ten largest make up about 0.01% of the sample. These same records also appear under a second study, on human thymus T cells. The second source states: Immunologically healthy infants undergoing open corrective cardiac surgery for congenital heart defects in Finland were used as donors. The thymus tissue came from surgical resects taken out during corrective cardiac surgery. Biased V and J gene segment usage appeared to be present in both thymic and peripheral blood repertoires. The related research reported highly overlapping thymic TCR repertoires among unrelated individuals. The study described the TCR alpha and beta repertoires in under 10 infant thymus samples and a handful of matching peripheral blood samples. The cohort included 5 or 6 male and two female infants, with donor ages spanning 7 to 244 days. Thymocytes were freed from the tissue by mechanical means and kept at -70 degrees C as pellets of roughly 10-32 million cells. Genomic DNA was extracted from frozen cell pellets with a QIAsymphony instrument. TCRB and TCRAD loci were amplified from a standardized quantity of quality-controlled genomic DNA using the immunoSEQ multiplex PCR assay. The V(D)J region was spanned by amplicons of a length sufficient to cover the CDR3 and to identify V and J genes. Amplicon sequencing was performed on an Illumina platform through the commercial immunoSEQ service. Primer bias and sequencing errors were corrected as previously described, and TCRAD and TCRB were defined on the basis of the IMGT database. The repertoires were analysed using immunoSEQ Analyzer 3.0 and VDJTools for basic statistics, V/J segment usage, diversity estimates, rarefaction and pairwise overlap. Diversity was estimated with Chao1, ChaoE, Efron-Thisted, Shannon and inverse Simpson indices, and also on datasets down-sampled to the smallest sample. Repertoire overlap was determined by strict matching of CDR3 nucleotide sequence, V gene and J gene, and Jaccard-based multidimensional scaling clustering was applied. On average, thymus samples gave around 810,000 unique TCRB clonotypes, whereas blood samples gave about 84,000.

Sequencing was performed on thymocytes. The TCR comes from a boy under two years old with a congenital heart defect. Donor details come from another sample of the same person, matched by shared clones. Here the chain combines TRBV6-5 and TRBJ1-1; the D gene is not confidently resolved. The nucleotide sequence is TGTGCCAGCAGTTACTCGGGTCCCACCGGGAGCACTGAAGCTTTCTTT. It translates as CASSYSGPTGSTEAFF.